A single sample gave rise to the 20 T cell receptor beta chains below, sequenced in a study of cytomegalovirus exposure and HLA in healthy donors. This PCR relied on a set of 60 Vbeta primers and 13 Jbeta primers. This table comes from immunoSEQ multiplex PCR, and its TCRdb copy is limited to in-frame clones, with some not included. The repertoire holds roughly 140,000 clones, with nearly 85% as singletons. The sequenced sample consisted of PBMCs. These receptors were taken from a male donor in good health and CMV-seronegative.

This clone was counted a single time. The chain uses TRBV25-1 and TRBJ1-3, with D uncertain. Germline CDR1 MGHDK, CDR2 SYGVNS. This CDR3 has 15 amino acids. The V end was cut by 6 bases, the J end by 1 base, with 13 bases between. The CDR3 nucleotides read TGTGCCAGCAGCGGTGCGGCCTATTCTGGAAACACCATATATTTT. This encodes CASSGAAYSGNTIYF.

V and J are TRBV7-6 and TRBJ2-7; 8 positions match TRBD2. The CDR3 sequence is 16 residues long. Germline V gives CDR1 SGHVS, CDR2 FNYEAQ. Trimming at V came to 1 base and at J to 1 base, leaving 6 bases not matched to a gene. CDR3 nucleotides: TGTGCCAGCAGCTTAGGGGGGCGGGGGGCGTCCTACGAGCAGTACTTC. It yields the protein CASSLGGRGASYEQYF.

Only one count was recorded for this clone. This chain joins TRBV13 and TRBJ1-1, with a tentative D call TRBD1 (5 bases). The V end was cut by 6 bases, the J end by 0 bases, with 17 bases between. CDR3 length equals 16 residues. Germline assignment: CDR1 PRHDT and CDR2 FYEKMQ (reference sequence). As DNA, the CDR3 is TGTGCCAGCAGAGCTTTCCACAGGAGATTGAACACTGAAGCTTTCTTT. This gives the protein CASRAFHRRLNTEAFF.

The chain couples TRBV30 to TRBJ2-5, with 9 bases fitting TRBD2. Germline values: CDR1 GTSNPN, CDR2 SVGIG (reference sequence). The CDR3 runs 12 residues. J lost 8 bases, V lost 2 bases, and 3 bases had no gene match. The CDR3 DNA is TGTGCCTGGAGTCGTAGCGGGAGCACCCAGTACTTC. This encodes CAWSRSGSTQYF.

The chain is built from TRBV28 and TRBJ1-5, with D possibly matching TRBD1 (5 bases). There are 15 residues in the CDR3. Germline CDR1 MDHEN, CDR2 SYDVKM. Trimming left V 4 bases short and J 0 bases short, with 10 bases between. Here the CDR3 DNA reads TGTGCCAGCAGTTCCCAGGGATCTAGCAATCAGCCCCAGCATTTT. Amino acid sequence: CASSSQGSSNQPQHF.

The V gene is TRBV6-4, the J gene TRBJ1-1; D may be TRBD1 (6 bases). Germline loops: CDR1 MRHNA, CDR2 SNTAGT. This CDR3 is 14 amino acids long. V gave up 6 bases and J gave up 3 bases, with 14 bases separating them. CDR3 sequence (DNA): TGTGCCAGCAGGAGGGGGAGTTCGGACACTGAAGCTTTCTTT. This encodes CASRRGSSDTEAFF.

The rearrangement joins TRBV7-2 to TRBJ2-1; 15 bases are shared with TRBD2. The CDR3 is 16 amino acids. The ends lost 5 bases at V and 9 bases at J; junction bases unmatched: 8. Germline CDR1 is SGHTA and CDR2 is FQGNSA. This chain's CDR3 is CASSPPGLAGGFEQFF. In DNA form, the CDR3 reads TGTGCCAGCAGCCCCCCGGGACTAGCGGGAGGTTTTGAGCAGTTCTTC.

The chain combines TRBV28 with TRBJ1-2; 12 positions agree with TRBD1. This CDR3 has 13 residues. Germline CDR1 reads MDHEN; CDR2 reads SYDVKM. V shed 5 bases, J shed 9 bases, and the junction held 4 bases outside the gene matches. Here the CDR3 reads CASSGTGGGRYTF. The CDR3, as DNA: TGTGCCAGCAGTGGGACAGGGGGCGGTCGCTACACCTTC.

This chain uses TRBV4-1 with TRBJ2-7; 7 bases match TRBD1. Germline CDR1 MGHRA, CDR2 YSYEKL. The V and J ends lost 3 bases and 2 bases, in that order; junction bases with no gene match: 4. This CDR3 is built from 14 residues. The CDR3 loop reads CASSHDGTAYEQYF. CDR3 nucleotide sequence: TGCGCCAGCAGCCACGATGGGACAGCCTACGAGCAGTACTTC.

This clone was picked up one time. The rearrangement uses TRBV4-1 and TRBJ2-5; D possibly corresponds to TRBD2 (6 bases). Trimming took 4 bases from V and 0 from J, leaving 15 bases between them. The CDR3 has 16 residues. Looked up from germline, CDR1 is MGHRA and CDR2 is YSYEKL. The CDR3 protein is CASSLRLVTYQETQYF. CDR3 nucleotide sequence: TGCGCCAGCAGCCTGCGACTAGTGACGTACCAAGAGACCCAGTACTTC.

This rearrangement joins TRBV29-1 to TRBJ2-7; the match to TRBD2 covers 12 bases. The germline CDR1 and CDR2 sequences are SQVTM and ANQGSEA. V was pared by 5 bases and J by 3 bases, with 5 bases of the junction left unmatched. This CDR3 region has 14 residues. The CDR3 is CSVQASGGGYEQYF. The CDR3 region has the DNA TGCAGCGTTCAGGCTAGCGGGGGGGGCTACGAGCAGTACTTC.

This clone has just a few counts. This rearrangement joins TRBV28 to TRBJ1-2; no definite D call. The germline V gene has CDR1 MDHEN and CDR2 SYDVKM. With 6 bases removed from V and 3 bases from J, the gap between germline ends came to 20 bases. This CDR3 is 16 amino acids long. The CDR3 sequence is CASSSTPSTVYYGYTF. The CDR3 bases are TGTGCCAGCAGCTCAACTCCTTCGACTGTCTACTATGGCTACACCTTC.

The chain couples TRBV9 to TRBJ2-7, with 9 positions matching TRBD2. V gave up 3 bases and J gave up 2 bases; unmatched junction bases: 9. This CDR3 contains 16 residues. CDR1 is SGDLS, CDR2 YYNGEE, per germline. The CDR3 bases are TGTGCCAGCAGCGAGGGGCCGGGACTAGCCACCTACGAGCAGTACTTC. It specifies CASSEGPGLATYEQYF.

A single count supports this clone. This chain links TRBV15 with TRBJ1-1; D is uncertain. V gave up 6 bases and J gave up 0 bases, with 8 bases separating them. The CDR3 extends over 13 amino acids. Germline CDR1 and CDR2: LNHNV and YYDKDF (reference sequence). The CDR3 here is CATRLGMNTEAFF. CDR3 nucleotide sequence: TGTGCCACCAGACTCGGGATGAACACTGAAGCTTTCTTT.

The V call is TRBV7-6, the J call TRBJ2-1; 9 bases fit TRBD2. CDR1 is SGHVS and CDR2 is FNYEAQ in the germline V gene. V was clipped by 2 bases and J by 4 bases; unmatched bases: 9. The CDR3 sequence is 17 residues long. The chain's CDR3 is CASSLTAGGSGYNEQFF. The CDR3 DNA follows: TGTGCCAGCAGCTTAACAGCGGGAGGATCTGGATACAATGAGCAGTTCTTC.

V usage is TRBV28 and J usage is TRBJ2-1, with 14 bases fitting TRBD2. The ends lost 6 bases at V and 10 bases at J; junction bases unmatched: 8. The CDR3 contains 15 residues. Per germline, CDR1 MDHEN and CDR2 SYDVKM. This chain's CDR3 is CASSYTGLAGDEQFF. The DNA for the CDR3 is TGTGCCAGCAGCTATACGGGACTAGCGGGAGACGAGCAGTTCTTC.

This chain connects TRBV2 to TRBJ2-2; 9 bases map to TRBD2. V gave up 8 bases and J gave up 4 bases; unmatched junction bases: 17. The CDR3 runs to 18 residues. The germline gives CDR1 SNHLY, CDR2 FYNNEI. CDR3 region: CASGLGAGGLRGTGELFF. Written as DNA, the CDR3 is TGTGCCAGCGGCTTGGGGGCGGGGGGGCTCCGTGGCACCGGGGAGCTGTTTTTT. Variable domain in full (rest from reference TRBV2 and TRBJ2-2): EPEVTQTPSHQVTQMGQEVILRCVPISNHLYFYWYRQILGQKVEFLVSFYNNEISEKSEIFDDQFSVERPDGSNFTLKIRSTKLEDSAMYFCASGLGAGGLRGTGELFFGEGSRLTVL.

This chain connects TRBV4-1 to TRBJ2-1, with D possibly matching TRBD1 (5 bases). V dropped 3 bases and J dropped 8 bases, with 8 bases sitting between them. CDR3 length equals 12 residues. Germline CDR1 and CDR2: MGHRA and YSYEKL. The CDR3 protein is CASSQRRDEQFF. CDR3 nucleotides: TGCGCCAGCAGCCAGCGCAGGGATGAGCAGTTCTTC.

As DNA, the CDR3 is TGTGCCATCAGTTCCGGGACAGGGGGCCCGGGAACTGAAGCTTTCTTT. This translates into CAISSGTGGPGTEAFF. The chain uses TRBV10-3 and TRBJ1-1; 12 nucleotides line up with TRBD1. The trim removed 5 bases at V and 5 bases at J, leaving 9 bases unmatched. The germline V gene has CDR1 ENHRY and CDR2 SYGVKD. This CDR3 is built from 16 residues.

J is TRBJ1-3 and V is TRBV5-8; no definite D call. The CDR3 has 15 amino acids. CDR1 and CDR2 from the germline V gene are SGHTS and YDEGEE. Trimming removed 4 bases from V and 3 bases from J, with 14 bases in between. The CDR3 coding sequence is TGTGCCAGCAGCCCCCCCGTCTTCAGTGGAAACACCATATATTTT. Residues: CASSPPVFSGNTIYF.